The 14 T cell receptor beta chains listed next were all sequenced from one sample in a study of blood T cell repertoires in COVID-19. Measured with immunoSEQ multiplex PCR; TCRdb has only the in-frame clones, and not every one. This repertoire shows some 700,000 clones, 85% to 90% found once; its top ten account for 0.2% to 0.3%. The sequencing sample was made of peripheral blood. The receptors stem from a woman aged 18-35 years with acute or convalescent COVID-19.

This chain joins TRBV2 and TRBJ2-3, with unresolved D. The CDR3 length is 13 residues. Deletions cut 3 bases from V and 3 bases from J, with 7 bases between. Germline CDR1 SNHLY, CDR2 FYNNEI. CDR3 bases: TGTGCCAGCAGTGATGAGAGGACAGATACGCAGTATTTT. Encoded protein: CASSDERTDTQYF.

This clone was observed a handful of times. The J gene is TRBJ1-5, the V gene TRBV27; 7 bases agree with TRBD1. Losses at the gene ends were 2 bases for V and 0 bases for J; bases not matched to a gene: 4. This CDR3 spans 16 amino acids. Germline-derived CDR1 and CDR2 are MNHEY and SMNVEV (reference sequence). CDR3 bases: TGTGCCAGCAGTTTAGGGGGGACAGATAGCAATCAGCCCCAGCATTTT. Translation gives CASSLGGTDSNQPQHF.

The chain employs TRBV29-1 and TRBJ1-1; no firm D call. Trimming removed 4 bases at V and 10 bases at J, with 22 bases between. This CDR3 has 14 residues. Germline values: CDR1 SQVTM, CDR2 ANQGSEA. This chain's CDR3 is CSVGFDGKLTGAFF. CDR3 bases: TGCAGCGTTGGGTTCGACGGGAAGCTAACGGGAGCTTTCTTT.

The genes are TRBV3-1 (or the pseudogene TRBV3-2) and TRBJ2-7; 12 nucleotides line up with TRBD2. The J segment lost 12 bases and the V segment lost 4 bases, leaving 10 bases of the junction unmatched. The CDR3 has 14 amino acids. Germline CDR1 and CDR2: LGHDT and YNNKEL (reference sequence). The CDR3 loop is CASSLDPSGGAMYF. CDR3 nucleotides: TGTGCCAGCAGCCTTGATCCTAGCGGGGGGGCAATGTACTTC.

The chain employs TRBV4-1 and TRBJ2-7; weak D call: TRBD1 (5 bases). The CDR3 is made up of 14 amino acids. V was clipped by 1 base and J by 5 bases, with 12 bases between them. From germline, CDR1 is MGHRA and CDR2 YSYEKL. This CDR3 reads CASSQGQGFDEQYF. The CDR3 DNA is TGCGCCAGCAGCCAAGGTCAGGGTTTCGACGAGCAGTACTTC.

This clone was seen once. This sequence joins TRBV13 and TRBJ1-3; D uncertain. CDR3 length equals 14 residues. V was trimmed by 0 bases and J by 1 base, leaving 4 bases between them. CDR1 is PRHDT and CDR2 is FYEKMQ in the germline V gene (reference sequence). The CDR3: CASSLGASGNTIYF. Here the CDR3 DNA reads TGTGCCAGCAGCTTAGGAGCTTCTGGAAACACCATATATTTT.

The chain joins TRBV5-1 to TRBJ1-2, with D maybe TRBD1 (5 bases). The V gene's germline CDR1 is SGHRS and CDR2 YFSETQ. Trimming left V 4 bases short and J 4 bases short, with 20 bases between. This CDR3 has 16 amino acids. The CDR3 nucleotides are TGCGCCAGCAGCAAGGGACTTATTTTGAGACTCTATGGCTACACCTTC. Translating it yields CASSKGLILRLYGYTF. Complete variable domain (other parts from reference TRBV5-1 and TRBJ1-2): KAGVTQTPRYLIKTRGQQVTLSCSPISGHRSVSWYQQTPGQGLQFLFEYFSETQRNKGNFPGRFSGRQFSNSRSEMNVSTLELGDSALYLCASSKGLILRLYGYTFGSGTRLTVV.

The chain uses TRBV19 and TRBJ2-4; D may be TRBD1 (5 bases). CDR1 and CDR2 from the germline V gene are LNHDA and SQIVND (reference sequence). The CDR3 has 14 amino acids. The ends were cut back, 3 bases at V and 7 bases at J, with 13 bases in the middle. CDR3 coding DNA: TGTGCCAGTAGTATCTTTCAGGGTGGGAACATTCAGTACTTC. It is translated as CASSIFQGGNIQYF.

J is TRBJ1-2 and V is TRBV4-1, with TRBD1 matching 7 bases. The length of the CDR3 is 14 residues. V lost 1 base and J lost 8; bases outside the gene matches: 7. Germline assignment: CDR1 MGHRA and CDR2 YSYEKL. The CDR3 DNA follows: TGCGCCAGCAGCCAAGGCCGACAGGGCCCCGGCTACACCTTC. Encoded protein: CASSQGRQGPGYTF.

V and J are TRBV7-9 and TRBJ2-7, with 11 bases lining up with TRBD1. Losses at the gene ends were 5 bases for V and 7 bases for J; bases not matched to a gene: 10. The CDR3 totals 15 residues. The germline V gene has CDR1 SEHNR and CDR2 FQNEAQ (reference sequence). CDR3 sequence (DNA): TGTGCCAGCAGCCCGGCCGGGACAGGGGGGGAAGAGCAGTACTTC. Translating it yields CASSPAGTGGEEQYF.

This chain uses TRBV2 with TRBJ2-2; 9 nucleotides agree with TRBD1. V lost 4 bases and J lost 3; bases outside the gene matches: 3. The CDR3 runs to 15 residues. Germline CDR1 reads SNHLY; CDR2 reads FYNNEI. The CDR3 loop reads CASSGDREDTGELFF. The CDR3 DNA is TGTGCCAGCAGTGGGGACAGGGAGGACACCGGGGAGCTGTTTTTT.

This clone appeared a single time. This rearrangement joins TRBV25-1 to TRBJ1-1; D gene ambiguous. CDR3 size: 14 residues. Germline assignment: CDR1 MGHDK and CDR2 SYGVNS. Trimming pared 0 bases from V and 1 base from J, leaving 6 bases between. The CDR3 nucleotides read TGTGCCAGCAGTGAATACCGGGAGAACACTGAAGCTTTCTTT. The encoded protein is CASSEYRENTEAFF.

This sequence joins TRBV12-3 or TRBV12-4 and TRBJ2-5, with 9 bases that match TRBD1. After removal of 7 bases from V and 4 bases from J, the junction contained 4 bases not matched to a gene. The CDR3 runs to 13 residues. CDR3 coding DNA: TGTGCCAGCACACAGGGGGCCGTAGAGACCCAGTACTTC. Its translation: CASTQGAVETQYF.

V usage is TRBV19 and J usage is TRBJ1-1; tentative D call: TRBD1 (6 bases). From germline, CDR1 is LNHDA and CDR2 SQIVND (reference sequence). V lost 5 bases, J lost 0 bases, and 19 bases lay in between. This CDR3 is 17 amino acids long. The CDR3 bases are TGTGCCAGTAGTCCACGGACAGCCCCAGTCGTGAACACTGAAGCTTTCTTT. Translated: CASSPRTAPVVNTEAFF.